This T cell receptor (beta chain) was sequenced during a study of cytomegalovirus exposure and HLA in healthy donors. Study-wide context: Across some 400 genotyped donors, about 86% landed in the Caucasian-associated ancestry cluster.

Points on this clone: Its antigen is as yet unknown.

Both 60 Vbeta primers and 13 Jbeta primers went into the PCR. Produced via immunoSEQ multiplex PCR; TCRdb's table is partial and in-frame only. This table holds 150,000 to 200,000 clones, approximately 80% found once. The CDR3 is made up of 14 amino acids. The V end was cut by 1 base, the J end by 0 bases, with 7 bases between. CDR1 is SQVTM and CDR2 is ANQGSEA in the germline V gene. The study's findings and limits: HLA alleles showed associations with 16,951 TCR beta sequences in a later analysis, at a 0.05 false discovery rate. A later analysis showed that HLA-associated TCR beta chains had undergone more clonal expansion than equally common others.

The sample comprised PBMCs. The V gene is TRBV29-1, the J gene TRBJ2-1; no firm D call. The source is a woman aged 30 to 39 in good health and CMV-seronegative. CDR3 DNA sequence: TGCAGCGTTGAAGGGCGGAACTCCTACAATGAGCAGTTCTTC. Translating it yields CSVEGRNSYNEQFF.